The next 5 T cell receptor beta chains were all read from a single sample in a study of shared clonotypes between healthy human individuals (dated by TCRdb to about 2020). Library method: the immunoSEQ multiplex PCR assay. As stored in TCRdb, this immuneACCESS dataset retains in-frame rearrangements with V and J assigned. A fraction of the clones does not appear; measured against another copy, unresolved V genes explain less than half of the discrepancy, and the remainder lacks a known reason. The sample table records some 2,500,000 clones; roughly 90% of these occur just once. The ten largest make up about 0.41% of the sample. The sample taken for sequencing was naive CD4+ T cells from PBMCs. The label giving this sample's cell subset or site can be read as: CD45RA+ positively selected. These receptors were taken from a young man in good health. Some clones in this sample may be carry-over from other donors' samples.

The V gene is TRBV7-9, the J gene TRBJ1-1, with D possibly being TRBD1 (6 bases). V was trimmed by 5 bases and J by 0 bases, leaving 10 bases between them. CDR1 is SEHNR, CDR2 FQNEAQ, per germline (reference sequence). This CDR3 is 14 amino acids long. Written as DNA, the CDR3 is TGTGCCAGCAGCCGACAGGCCATGAACACTGAAGCTTTCTTT. Amino acid sequence: CASSRQAMNTEAFF.

The V and J genes are TRBV7-8 and TRBJ1-1; D call uncertain. The V end was cut by 2 bases, the J end by 3 bases, with 10 bases between. Germline-derived CDR1 and CDR2 are SGHVS and FQNEAQ. The CDR3 totals 14 residues. CDR3 protein: CASSLRGTHTEAFF. CDR3 in DNA: TGTGCCAGCAGCTTACGGGGTACGCACACTGAAGCTTTCTTT.

The J gene is TRBJ2-7, the V gene TRBV27, with 7 bases lining up with TRBD1. The CDR3 is 15 amino acids. The germline V gene encodes CDR1 MNHEY and CDR2 SMNVEV (reference sequence). J gave up 4 bases and V 5 bases, and 11 bases lay outside the gene matches. DNA for the CDR3: TGTGCCAGCAGTGCTAAGAGGGGGCGGGTGTACGAGCAGTACTTC. Its protein product is CASSAKRGRVYEQYF.

CDR3 nucleotides: TGTGCCAGCAGCTCGACTAGCGGCCTAGCCAAAAACATTCAGTACTTC. Protein product: CASSSTSGLAKNIQYF. The chain links TRBV11-1 to TRBJ2-4; 9 bases are a match to TRBD2. Germline assignment: CDR1 SGHAT and CDR2 FQDESV (reference sequence). The CDR3 extends over 16 amino acids. The V gene end was trimmed by 4 bases and the J gene end by 0 bases; junction bases not matched to a gene: 4.

This rearrangement joins TRBV4-3 to TRBJ2-3; TRBD2 matches at 8 bases. This CDR3 is built from 16 residues. CDR1 LGHNA and CDR2 YSLEER come from the germline V gene. V was pared by 4 bases and J by 5 bases, with 11 bases of the junction left unmatched. CDR3 residues: CASSLQSGSIVDTQYF. The CDR3 nucleotides are TGCGCCAGCAGCCTCCAAAGCGGGAGTATTGTAGATACGCAGTATTTT.